This T cell receptor (beta chain) comes out of a study of shared clonotypes between healthy human individuals. Background on the study: Per donor, CD8 memory used one plate, CD8 naive used two, CD4 memory used three and CD4 naive used three. General observations from the study: At large depth, rarefaction still showed sorted-subset sequencing to be incomplete. Generation probabilities of non-shared clonotypes were lower (relative to those shared by all four donors).

Partitioning of CD4+ cells yielded a CD45RA+ naive subset and a CD45RA-negative memory subset. Here immunoSEQ multiplex PCR was the method, and the copy in TCRdb shows in-frame clones only, minus some. The sample has some 1.5 million clones; roughly 96% are singletons. The CDR3 loop spans 14 amino acids. V was cut by 5 bases and J by 3 bases, with 12 bases left in between. Germline V gene lookup returns CDR1 SGHVS and CDR2 FQNEAQ. Comment on this clone: Its antigen is not known.

This TCR derives from a man aged 25 to 40 in good health. Sequencing was done on a sample of naive CD4+ T cells sorted from blood. Subset here: CD45RA+ positively selected. The chain recombines TRBV7-8 with TRBJ2-3, with D perhaps assigned TRBD1 or TRBD2 (5 bases each). CDR3 nucleotide sequence: TGTGCCAGCAGCAAAACAGAGGGGACAGATACGCAGTATTTT. This sequence encodes CASSKTEGTDTQYF.